Sequencing of this T cell receptor beta chain was carried out in a study of blood T cells in healthy people across ages. Study-wide findings and caveats: Estimated diversity across one million T cells was deemed an underestimate. Reliance upon unsorted PBMCs precluded definitive naive versus antigen-experienced comparison.

CDR1 and CDR2 from the germline V gene are MNHEY and SMNVEV (reference sequence). The CDR3 has 15 amino acids. Trimming left V 0 bases short and J 4 bases short, with 12 bases between. Points on this clonotype: Its antigen is unidentified.

Caucasian, healthy and from Russia, the donors were aged between roughly 6 and 95. A second roughly 6 to 12 cycle PCR used barcoded and J-beta primers. TCRdb recomputed calls from the 5' RACE reads with MiXCR, one row per CDR3 protein. The sample yields over a million distinct CDR3 sequences, approximately 26% seen once. The same data also contributed to another study, on T cells of mothers and their children.

The chain recombines TRBV27 with TRBJ1-2; unclear D gene. The sequence was collected from a girl aged 2 to 10 in good health. Sequencing used blood. The CDR3 sequence is CASSLSGPLGYGYTF. The CDR3 DNA reads TGTGCCAGCAGTTTATCTGGACCCCTTGGCTATGGCTACACCTTC.